These 30 T cell receptor beta chains came from one sample sequenced in a study of T-cell reconstitution after alpha-beta-depleted transplantation in children. Unique molecular identifiers were built into the TCRbeta library. TCRdb ran MiXCR on the PCR reads and lists one entry per CDR3 protein. The sample records 170,000 or so distinct CDR3 sequences, less than 8% being singletons. This sample comprised PBMCs from the stem cell graft donor, obtained from the stem cell graft. The receptors here all came from a human donor who donated a stem cell graft to a child with Wiskott-Aldrich syndrome.

This clonotype was observed many times. This chain links TRBV6-2 or TRBV6-3 with TRBJ2-5; 8 positions match TRBD2. Per the germline V gene, CDR1 is MNHEY and CDR2 is SVGEGT. CDR3 length equals 12 residues. Trimming removed 8 bases from V and 5 bases from J; junction bases left unmatched: 4. The CDR3 DNA follows: TGTGCCAGCGGACTAGCAAGTGAGACCCAGTACTTC. Protein: CASGLASETQYF.

This clonotype was recorded many times. This chain connects TRBV7-2 to TRBJ2-5; D call uncertain. This CDR3 is 12 amino acids long. The germline gives CDR1 SGHTA, CDR2 FQGNSA. Trimming pared 5 bases from V and 5 bases from J, leaving 9 bases between. CDR3 loop: CASSPNLETQYF. CDR3 bases: TGTGCCAGCAGCCCCAATTTGGAGACCCAGTACTTC.

The sample holds a few counts of this clonotype. The V gene is TRBV7-9, the J gene TRBJ2-7; D may correspond to TRBD1 or TRBD2 (5 bases each). There are 15 residues in the CDR3. CDR1 and CDR2 from the germline V gene are SEHNR and FQNEAQ (reference sequence). The V and J ends lost 5 bases and 3 bases respectively, with 17 bases between them. The CDR3, as DNA: TGTGCCAGCAGCGGAGGACAAGGTTTCCTCTACGAGCAGTACTTC. This encodes CASSGGQGFLYEQYF.

This clonotype occurred a few times. The gene calls are TRBV30 and TRBJ2-7; 7 bases align to TRBD1. This CDR3 is built from 14 residues. J gave up 1 base and V 1 base, and 4 bases lay outside the gene matches. The germline V gene has CDR1 GTSNPN and CDR2 SVGIG (reference sequence). This CDR3 reads CAWSGQGTSYEQYF. The CDR3 region has the DNA TGTGCCTGGAGTGGACAGGGTACTTCCTACGAGCAGTACTTC.

This clonotype was counted at least ten times. The CDR3 region has the DNA TGCAGCGTTGGCTGGGGCCAGGATGTTACGCAGTATTTT. It encodes CSVGWGQDVTQYF. This rearrangement joins TRBV29-1 to TRBJ2-3; tentatively, D is TRBD1 (5 bases). The germline gives CDR1 SQVTM, CDR2 ANQGSEA. Trimming left V 4 bases short and J 8 bases short, with 16 bases between. The CDR3 has 13 amino acids.

This clonotype was observed at least ten times. V gene TRBV12-3 or TRBV12-4 combines with J gene TRBJ1-1; maybe TRBD1 (5 bases). V shed 4 bases and J shed 1 base, with 13 bases lying between them. The CDR3 is 15 residues long. The CDR3 DNA is TGTGCCAGCAGTTACCAGGGTAGAAGGAACACTGAAGCTTTCTTT. Translating it yields CASSYQGRRNTEAFF.

V is TRBV2 and J is TRBJ1-1; 7 nucleotides match TRBD1. The V gene end was trimmed by 5 bases and the J gene end by 3 bases; junction bases not matched to a gene: 3. The CDR3 totals 13 residues. Germline CDR1 SNHLY, CDR2 FYNNEI. In nucleotides, the CDR3 is TGTGCCAGCAGTCGGGACAGCTACACTGAAGCTTTCTTT. Translation gives CASSRDSYTEAFF.

This clonotype was counted at least ten times. This chain uses TRBV20-1 with TRBJ2-3; D unresolved. Trimming removed 2 bases at V and 2 bases at J, with 8 bases between. Germline V gene lookup returns CDR1 DFQATT and CDR2 SNEGSKA (reference sequence). The CDR3 loop spans 13 amino acids. The CDR3 reads CSARYVDTDTQYF. In DNA form, the CDR3 reads TGCAGTGCTAGATACGTTGACACAGATACGCAGTATTTT.

This clonotype was found many times. V and J are TRBV5-1 and TRBJ2-3; 10 nucleotides agree with TRBD1. Trimming took 0 bases from V and 1 from J; bases not matched to a gene: 2. The CDR3 runs 16 residues. CDR1 SGHRS and CDR2 YFSETQ come from the germline V gene. CDR3 coding DNA: TGCGCCAGCAGCTTGGAAGGGACAGGGGGCACAGATACGCAGTATTTT. This encodes CASSLEGTGGTDTQYF. The whole variable domain, remainder taken from reference TRBV5-1 and TRBJ2-3, is KAGVTQTPRYLIKTRGQQVTLSCSPISGHRSVSWYQQTPGQGLQFLFEYFSETQRNKGNFPGRFSGRQFSNSRSEMNVSTLELGDSALYLCASSLEGTGGTDTQYFGPGTRLTVL.

This clonotype appeared many times. This chain connects TRBV9 to TRBJ1-4, with TRBD1 matching 7 bases. The CDR3 is made up of 15 amino acids. Germline loops: CDR1 SGDLS, CDR2 YYNGEE. V lost 3 bases to trimming and J lost 6 bases; unmatched junction nucleotides: 8. CDR3 in DNA: TGTGCCAGCAGCGGGGAGGGGGCGCAGCATGAAAAACTGTTTTTT. Amino acids: CASSGEGAQHEKLFF.

This clonotype was recorded many times. The junction departs from the called germline gene at one end, perhaps through a read error. V usage is TRBV5-6 and J usage is TRBJ2-7; 9 bases are a match to TRBD1. The CDR3 length is 11 residues. Germline V gene sequence: CDR1 SGHDT, CDR2 YYEEEE. The CDR3 here is CASSRDRVGNF. CDR3 nucleotides: TGTGCCAGCAGCCGGGACAGGGTCGGGAACTTC.

Details on this clonotype: Since a much larger clone is just one base distant, this may be a read error. V gene TRBV15 combines with J gene TRBJ2-3, with D possibly matching TRBD1 (6 bases). This CDR3 is built from 13 residues. The germline gives CDR1 LNHNV, CDR2 YYDKDF (reference sequence). The V end was cut by 7 bases, the J end by 11 bases, with 19 bases between. The CDR3 DNA follows: TGTGCCACCATCCCCGTTGGGGGCCTTAAGCAGTATTTT. As protein: CATIPVGGLKQYF.

This clonotype was seen at least ten times. V usage is TRBV29-1 and J usage is TRBJ2-5; no definite D call. Germline-derived CDR1 and CDR2 are SQVTM and ANQGSEA. Trimming removed 2 bases at V and 5 bases at J, with 15 bases between. The CDR3 sequence is 14 residues long. The chain's CDR3 is CSVEIRGGEETQYF. In DNA form, the CDR3 reads TGCAGCGTTGAAATCAGAGGTGGCGAGGAGACCCAGTACTTC.

This clonotype was seen at least ten times. The rearrangement links TRBV5-1 to TRBJ2-7; D gene ambiguous. CDR3 length: 13 amino acids. CDR1 is SGHRS and CDR2 is YFSETQ in the germline V gene. Trimming shortened V by 0 bases and J by 3 bases, and 7 bases separated the two germline ends. CDR3 in DNA: TGCGCCAGCAGCTTGGGACACATCTACGAGCAGTACTTC. It encodes CASSLGHIYEQYF.

This clonotype has more than one count but fewer than ten. The rearrangement joins TRBV3-1 to TRBJ1-2, with D hard to call. The CDR3 totals 11 residues. Germline loops: CDR1 LGHDT, CDR2 YNNKEL (reference sequence). V lost 5 bases and J lost 2, with 3 bases in between. CDR3 protein: CASSYNYGYTF. The CDR3 DNA reads as TGTGCCAGCAGCTACAACTATGGCTACACCTTC.

This clonotype was observed many times. The rearrangement uses TRBV12-3 or TRBV12-4 and TRBJ2-3; the match to TRBD2 covers 7 bases. This CDR3 has 14 residues. Unmatched junction bases numbered 5, after V lost 8 bases and J lost 0 bases. The CDR3 DNA sequence: TGTGCCAGCGTCCGTAGCGGGAGCACAGATACGCAGTATTTT. It is translated as CASVRSGSTDTQYF.

This clonotype turned up a few times. The rearrangement uses TRBV12-3 or TRBV12-4 and TRBJ1-4; no definite D call. With 3 bases removed from V and 8 bases from J, the gap between germline ends came to 19 bases. The CDR3 is 16 residues long. The CDR3 DNA follows: TGTGCCAGCAGTTTTTTTAGATCCCGGCCGGGCGAAAAACTGTTTTTT. This translates into CASSFFRSRPGEKLFF.

In this sample, this clonotype turned up many times. This chain uses TRBV20-1 with TRBJ1-1, with a tentative D call TRBD1 (5 bases). With 1 base removed from V and 12 bases from J, the gap between germline ends came to 15 bases. This CDR3 is built from 12 residues. Looked up from germline, CDR1 is DFQATT and CDR2 is SNEGSKA (reference sequence). The CDR3 sequence is CSARVSAGKTFF. The CDR3 coding sequence is TGCAGTGCTAGAGTATCGGCAGGGAAAACTTTCTTT.

There are many counts of this clonotype. J is TRBJ2-5 and V is TRBV7-9; D call uncertain. V lost 7 bases to trimming and J lost 5 bases, with 26 bases between them. This CDR3 has 17 amino acids. Germline V gene sequence: CDR1 SEHNR, CDR2 FQNEAQ (reference sequence). This CDR3 is CASILRISPYIRETQYF. The DNA of the CDR3 is TGTGCCAGCATTTTAAGAATCAGCCCCTATATTCGTGAGACCCAGTACTTC.

This clonotype was seen at least ten times. This chain links TRBV20-1 with TRBJ1-1; D gene unclear. Germline V lookup: CDR1 DFQATT, CDR2 SNEGSKA (reference sequence). The CDR3 covers 13 residues. The V end was cut by 0 bases, the J end by 1 base, with 6 bases between. CDR3 sequence: CSAREDGNTEAFF. The CDR3 DNA reads TGCAGTGCTAGAGAAGACGGGAACACTGAAGCTTTCTTT.

Ten or more counts support this clonotype. The chain combines TRBV6-5 with TRBJ1-3; D gene ambiguous. The germline V and J ends were trimmed by 6 bases and 0 bases, with 12 bases remaining between them. Germline assignment: CDR1 MNHEY and CDR2 SVGAGI. The CDR3 extends over 15 amino acids. The CDR3 here is CASSQTVSSGNTIYF. In DNA, the CDR3 is TGTGCCAGCAGCCAGACCGTCAGCTCTGGAAACACCATATATTTT.

This clonotype showed up many times. The J gene is TRBJ2-1, the V gene TRBV5-1; D is possibly TRBD1 or TRBD2 (5 bases each). This CDR3 is built from 16 residues. Trimming pared 0 bases from V and 4 bases from J, leaving 14 bases between. Germline V CDR1 and CDR2: SGHRS, YFSETQ. CDR3 nucleotides: TGCGCCAGCAGCTTGGATAGGACTCAGGGATACAATGAGCAGTTCTTC. Translation: CASSLDRTQGYNEQFF.

In its sample, this clonotype was seen many times. The rearrangement joins TRBV6-1 to TRBJ2-1; D not resolved. The length of the CDR3 is 14 residues. V gave up 1 base and J gave up 4 bases, with 8 bases separating them. CDR1 is MNHNS and CDR2 is SASEGT in the germline V gene. CDR3 region: CASSEVAKYNEQFF. The DNA for the CDR3 is TGTGCCAGCAGTGAAGTCGCTAAGTACAATGAGCAGTTCTTC.

The table lists this clonotype with many counts. CDR3 nucleotides: TGTGCCAGCAGCCCAGGGATTCGAGAGACCCAGTACTTC. Protein sequence: CASSPGIRETQYF. The gene calls are TRBV6-1 and TRBJ2-5, with D perhaps TRBD1 (5 bases). The CDR3 runs to 13 residues. Trimming left V 6 bases short and J 4 bases short, with 12 bases between. The germline V gene has CDR1 MNHNS and CDR2 SASEGT.

This clonotype showed up many times. The CDR3 DNA reads TGTGCCAGCATAATGAGAGCGTTGAACACTGAAGCTTTCTTT. This codes for CASIMRALNTEAFF. This chain links TRBV12-3 or TRBV12-4 with TRBJ1-1; no clear D gene. Trimming removed 7 bases from V and 0 bases from J, with 12 bases in between. The CDR3 has 14 amino acids.

This clonotype was counted ten times or more. This rearrangement joins TRBV2 to TRBJ2-5, with 7 positions matching TRBD1. From germline, CDR1 is SNHLY and CDR2 FYNNEI. This CDR3 comprises 15 residues. V lost 3 bases and J lost 3; bases outside the gene matches: 7. In DNA form, the CDR3 reads TGTGCCAGCAGTGAGTCGGGACAGCCCGAAGAGACCCAGTACTTC. Its protein product is CASSESGQPEETQYF.

This sequence joins TRBV12-3 or TRBV12-4 and TRBJ1-1; D is possibly TRBD1 (5 bases). This CDR3 spans 15 amino acids. Trimming took off 2 bases at V and 6 bases at J, with 16 bases between the two ends. CDR3 region: CASSLSGGGRPEAFF. CDR3 nucleotides: TGTGCCAGCAGTTTATCCGGGGGAGGGAGGCCTGAAGCTTTCTTT.

This clonotype was recorded at least ten times. This chain uses TRBV20-1 with TRBJ1-1; the D gene is possibly TRBD1 (6 bases). The CDR3 runs 13 residues. CDR1 DFQATT and CDR2 SNEGSKA come from the germline V gene (reference sequence). Trimming stripped 3 bases from V and 5 bases from J, with 13 bases between. CDR3 in DNA: TGCAGTGCTAGGGGAGATCAGGGGACTGAAGCTTTCTTT. This translates into CSARGDQGTEAFF.

This clonotype has a handful of counts. The chain uses TRBV18 and TRBJ2-3; TRBD2 might be the D (6 bases). This CDR3 spans 13 amino acids. Germline CDR1 and CDR2: KGHSH and LQKENI. V lost 4 bases to trimming and J lost 3 bases, with 8 bases between them. The CDR3 reads CASSQGRTDTQYF. DNA of the CDR3: TGTGCCAGCTCACAAGGGAGGACAGATACGCAGTATTTT.

This clonotype was seen at least ten times. This chain joins TRBV5-1 and TRBJ1-1; 7 bases align to TRBD1. Germline V lookup: CDR1 SGHRS, CDR2 YFSETQ. J gave up 9 bases and V 2 bases, and 4 bases lay outside the gene matches. The CDR3 covers 12 residues. DNA of the CDR3: TGCGCCAGCAGCTTCCAGGGGGAGAAAGCTTTCTTT. Its translation: CASSFQGEKAFF.